This is a list of T cell receptor beta chains from one sample in a study of shared clonotypes between healthy human individuals. The repertoire was sequenced with immunoSEQ multiplex PCR; TCRdb's copy has only in-frame clones and lacks some. The sample contains 2 million to 2.5 million clones, 85% to 95% of which appear only once. The sample taken for sequencing was naive CD4+ T cells from PBMCs. The receptors come from a man younger than 30 in good health. Some clones in this sample may be carry-over from other donors' samples. CDR3s include the opening cysteine and the closing phenylalanine or tryptophan. A D gene is named only where the DNA matches it firmly. Not all rows give a size; the values are once, few, many and, for expanded clones, a class.

V: TRBV30
D: TRBD2
size: NA
J: TRBJ2-5
CDR3: CAWSATSGETQYF
DNA: TGTGCCTGGAGTGCCACTAGCGGAGAGACCCAGTACTTC

V: TRBV7-2
D: NA
size: NA
J: TRBJ2-4
CDR3: CASSHYRVDKNIQYF
DNA: TGTGCCAGCAGCCACTACAGGGTCGACAAAAACATTCAGTACTTC

V: TRBV21-1
D: NA
size: NA
J: TRBJ2-6
CDR3: CASSKVGTTKGNVLTF
DNA: TGTGCCAGCAGCAAAGTGGGGACAACTAAGGGCAACGTCCTGACTTTC

V: TRBV7-2
D: TRBD2
size: NA
J: TRBJ2-7
CDR3: CASSLNGRASYEQYF
DNA: TGTGCCAGCAGCTTAAACGGGAGGGCCTCCTACGAGCAGTACTTC

V: TRBV28
D: TRBD2
size: NA
J: TRBJ2-1
CDR3: CASRGRAGLGNEQFF
DNA: TGTGCCAGCAGAGGGAGGGCAGGGCTGGGGAATGAGCAGTTCTTC

V: TRBV11-3
D: NA
size: NA
J: TRBJ2-1
CDR3: CASSLGGVRYNEQFF
DNA: TGTGCCAGCAGCTTAGGGGGTGTGCGTTACAATGAGCAGTTCTTC

V: TRBV5-4
D: TRBD2
size: NA
J: TRBJ2-2
CDR3: CASSAQRGLNTGELFF
DNA: TGTGCCAGCAGCGCACAGCGGGGTCTGAACACCGGGGAGCTGTTTTTT

V: TRBV28
D: NA
size: NA
J: TRBJ2-2
CDR3: CASSRGRVRELFF
DNA: TGTGCCAGCAGCCGGGGACGAGTCAGGGAGCTGTTTTTT

V: TRBV5-1
D: NA
size: NA
J: TRBJ1-1
CDR3: CASSPGQVNTEAFF
DNA: TGCGCCAGCAGCCCCGGACAAGTCAACACTGAAGCTTTCTTT

V: TRBV7-2
D: NA
size: once
J: TRBJ1-2
CDR3: CASSLTGYDGYTF
DNA: TGTGCCAGCAGCTTAACCGGGTACGATGGCTACACCTTC

V: TRBV7-2
D: TRBD1
size: few
J: TRBJ2-5
CDR3: CASSFNRGETQYF
DNA: TGTGCCAGCAGCTTTAACAGGGGAGAGACCCAGTACTTC

V: TRBV28
D: TRBD1
size: NA
J: TRBJ1-4
CDR3: CASSLPGQGGEKLFF
DNA: TGTGCCAGCAGTTTACCGGGACAGGGAGGTGAAAAACTGTTTTTT

V: TRBV11-3
D: NA
size: NA
J: TRBJ2-3
CDR3: CASSLSRDTQYF
DNA: TGTGCCAGCAGCCTGAGTAGAGATACGCAGTATTTT

V: TRBV2
D: TRBD2
size: once
J: TRBJ2-7
CDR3: CASSHPGLAGVEQYF
DNA: TGTGCCAGCAGTCACCCGGGACTAGCGGGAGTAGAGCAGTACTTC

V: TRBV19
D: TRBD2
size: NA
J: TRBJ2-1
CDR3: CASSVGSGRANEQFF
DNA: TGTGCCAGTAGCGTTGGTAGCGGGAGGGCCAATGAGCAGTTCTTC

V: TRBV5-1
D: TRBD2
size: NA
J: TRBJ2-3
CDR3: CASSSDSGRRNTQYF
DNA: TGCGCCAGCAGCTCCGATAGCGGGAGACGAAATACGCAGTATTTT

V: TRBV19
D: NA
size: NA
J: TRBJ2-3
CDR3: CASRRTPLITDTQYF
DNA: TGTGCCAGTAGGAGGACTCCTCTTATAACAGATACGCAGTATTTT

V: TRBV28
D: TRBD1
size: NA
J: TRBJ1-2
CDR3: CASSLFPGQGTNYGYTF
DNA: TGTGCCAGCAGTTTATTTCCCGGACAGGGAACTAACTATGGCTACACCTTC

V: TRBV9
D: NA
size: NA
J: TRBJ2-7
CDR3: CASSVGGVQTEQYF
DNA: TGTGCCAGCAGCGTAGGGGGCGTCCAAACGGAGCAGTACTTC

V: TRBV5-8
D: NA
size: NA
J: TRBJ1-2
CDR3: CASSPQTQSGYTF
DNA: TGTGCCAGCAGCCCGCAGACACAAAGCGGCTACACCTTC

V: TRBV20-1
D: NA
size: NA
J: TRBJ1-2
CDR3: CSLPANYGYTF
DNA: TGCAGCCTCCCGGCTAACTATGGCTACACCTTC

V: TRBV28
D: TRBD1
size: NA
J: TRBJ1-2
CDR3: CASSTGALYGYTF
DNA: TGTGCCAGCAGCACAGGGGCCCTCTATGGCTACACCTTC

V: TRBV15
D: NA
size: NA
J: TRBJ2-7
CDR3: CATSSRRPFSYEQYF
DNA: TGTGCCACCAGCTCCAGACGACCGTTTTCCTACGAGCAGTACTTC

V: TRBV18
D: NA
size: NA
J: TRBJ1-2
CDR3: CASSQNRDLGTPNYGYTF
DNA: TGTGCCAGCTCTCAAAACCGGGACCTAGGAACTCCAAACTATGGCTACACCTTC

V: TRBV20-1
D: NA
size: once
J: TRBJ1-4
CDR3: CSARGGEKLFF
DNA: TGCAGTGCTAGAGGGGGTGAAAAACTGTTTTTT